The 17 T cell receptor beta chains in this list originate from one sample, sequenced in a study of blood T cell repertoires in COVID-19. This table comes from immunoSEQ multiplex PCR, and its TCRdb copy is limited to in-frame clones, with some not included. The profile shows 350,000 to 550,000 clones, approximately 90% of them singletons. What was sequenced was peripheral blood. These receptors all stem from a woman between 25 and 40 years old with acute or convalescent COVID-19.

The genes are TRBV2 and TRBJ2-2; D is uncertain. The CDR3 runs 13 residues. Trimming left V 3 bases short and J 4 bases short, with 6 bases between. Germline V gives CDR1 SNHLY, CDR2 FYNNEI. CDR3 amino acids: CASSDGRTGELFF. The CDR3 DNA reads TGTGCCAGCAGTGACGGTCGCACCGGGGAGCTGTTTTTT.

This chain joins TRBV28 and TRBJ1-5, with 11 bases fitting TRBD1. CDR3 size: 18 residues. Germline V gene data show CDR1 as MDHEN and CDR2 as SYDVKM. V lost 6 bases and J lost 3; bases outside the gene matches: 13. CDR3 DNA sequence: TGTGCCAGCAGCTTGAGGGACAGGGGGGATTATTTCAATCAGCCCCAGCATTTT. Its protein product is CASSLRDRGDYFNQPQHF.

Only one count was recorded for this clone. This rearrangement joins TRBV2 to TRBJ2-1, with TRBD1 matching over 8 bases. V dropped 4 bases and J dropped 8; count of bases not matched to a gene: 7. CDR1 and CDR2 (germline): SNHLY, FYNNEI. The CDR3 consists of 14 residues. The CDR3 DNA reads as TGTGCCAGCAGTGCTCCGGGACAGGTCCATGAGCAGTTCTTC. Translating gives CASSAPGQVHEQFF.

The rearrangement links TRBV28 to TRBJ1-6; 7 nucleotides align to TRBD1. CDR1 MDHEN and CDR2 SYDVKM come from the germline V gene. V lost 3 bases and J lost 6; bases outside the gene matches: 5. The CDR3 has 15 residues. The CDR3 DNA reads TGTGCCAGCAGTTTCCGGGACAGAGCTAATTCACCCCTCCACTTT. Its protein product is CASSFRDRANSPLHF.

The chain links TRBV10-2 to TRBJ2-1; 9 bases are a match to TRBD2. The CDR3 length is 15 residues. J gave up 9 bases and V 3 bases, and 9 bases lay outside the gene matches. Germline-derived CDR1 and CDR2 are WSHSY and SAAADI. CDR3 residues: CASSEGGGGALEQFF. As DNA, the CDR3 is TGCGCCAGCAGTGAAGGTGGCGGGGGGGCCCTTGAGCAGTTCTTC.

The chain has TRBV7-2 and TRBJ2-5, with D maybe TRBD2 (5 bases). V shed 5 bases and J shed 2 bases, with 12 bases lying between them. Per germline, CDR1 SGHTA and CDR2 FQGNSA. The CDR3 has 14 amino acids. The DNA for the CDR3 is TGTGCCAGCAGCCTAAATGGCGGGCAAGAGACCCAGTACTTC. This translates into CASSLNGGQETQYF.

This chain joins TRBV9 and TRBJ2-2; 8 positions agree with TRBD1. The J segment lost 4 bases and the V segment lost 0 bases, leaving 2 bases of the junction unmatched. The CDR3 is 15 amino acids. Per the germline V gene, CDR1 is SGDLS and CDR2 is YYNGEE. The CDR3 DNA sequence: TGTGCCAGCAGCGTAGAACAGGGGGGCACCGGGGAGCTGTTTTTT. Translation gives CASSVEQGGTGELFF.

Only one count was recorded for this clone. The rearrangement uses TRBV4-2 and TRBJ2-1, with TRBD2 identical over 8 bases. The V and J ends lost 5 bases and 0 bases, in that order; junction bases with no gene match: 18. Germline V lookup: CDR1 LGHNA, CDR2 YNFKEQ. The CDR3 totals 20 residues. In nucleotides, the CDR3 is TGTGCCAGCAGCAACACTTTAGCGGGACTACCGGGAAGCTCCTACAATGAGCAGTTCTTC. Translating it yields CASSNTLAGLPGSSYNEQFF.

The V call is TRBV28, the J call TRBJ1-4; TRBD1 matches 8 bases. J was trimmed by 9 bases and V by 3 bases; bases with no gene match: 9. The CDR3 runs to 15 residues. Germline-derived CDR1 and CDR2 are MDHEN and SYDVKM. CDR3: CASSFPGQGEKKLFF. The DNA for the CDR3 is TGTGCCAGCAGTTTCCCCGGACAGGGCGAGAAAAAACTGTTTTTT.

The chain combines TRBV2 with TRBJ2-5; D possibly corresponds to TRBD2 (6 bases). Germline V CDR1 and CDR2: SNHLY, FYNNEI. V dropped 4 bases and J dropped 3 bases, with 15 bases sitting between them. This CDR3 region has 15 residues. The CDR3 sequence: CASSVGGLAEETQYF. The CDR3 DNA reads as TGTGCCAGCAGTGTTGGGGGACTGGCAGAAGAGACCCAGTACTTC.

There are a few counts of this clone. This sequence joins TRBV9 and TRBJ1-6; 9 bases are a match to TRBD1. Unmatched junction bases numbered 3, after V lost 2 bases and J lost 6 bases. CDR3 length: 15 residues. Germline lookup yields CDR1 SGDLS and CDR2 YYNGEE. The CDR3 reads CASSVTGGFNSPLHF. CDR3 nucleotides: TGTGCCAGCAGCGTGACAGGGGGTTTTAATTCACCCCTCCACTTT.

In DNA form, the CDR3 reads TGTGCCAGCAGGATGAGCGGGGGGGCCTTCGATACGCAGTATTTT. This codes for CASRMSGGAFDTQYF. The chain recombines TRBV6-5 with TRBJ2-3; TRBD2 agrees at 10 bases. This CDR3 is 15 amino acids long. CDR1 and CDR2 from the germline V gene are MNHEY and SVGAGI. V gave up 6 bases and J gave up 6 bases; unmatched junction bases: 9.

The CDR3 coding sequence is TGTGCCAGCAGTTTGTTTGGGGGCCACACCATATATTTT. Translating gives CASSLFGGHTIYF. The chain joins TRBV28 to TRBJ1-3, with D perhaps TRBD1 (6 bases). From germline, CDR1 is MDHEN and CDR2 SYDVKM. Trimming pared 3 bases from V and 8 bases from J, leaving 11 bases between. The CDR3 totals 13 residues.

This rearrangement joins TRBV7-3 to TRBJ2-1, with TRBD1 matching over 8 bases. Per the germline V gene, CDR1 is SGHTA and CDR2 is FQGTGA. V was pared by 5 bases and J by 6 bases, with 6 bases of the junction left unmatched. CDR3 size: 14 residues. DNA of the CDR3: TGTGCCAGCAGCCTGGACAGGGTGGTCAATGAGCAGTTCTTC. Its protein product is CASSLDRVVNEQFF.

The chain has TRBV9 and TRBJ2-1; TRBD2 matches 10 bases. J was trimmed by 2 bases and V by 0 bases; bases with no gene match: 2. This CDR3 has 16 amino acids. Germline CDR1 and CDR2: SGDLS and YYNGEE. The CDR3 sequence: CASSVGAGGPYNEQFF. CDR3 nucleotide sequence: TGTGCCAGCAGCGTAGGAGCGGGGGGGCCCTACAATGAGCAGTTCTTC.

The J gene is TRBJ2-1, the V gene TRBV29-1, with TRBD1 identical over 8 bases. This CDR3 is built from 13 residues. The germline CDR1 and CDR2 sequences are SQVTM and ANQGSEA. Trimming cost V 6 bases and J 3 bases; bases outside gene matches: 4. CDR3 DNA: TGCAGCGTCGCGGGACAGGTCTACAATGAGCAGTTCTTC. Its translation is CSVAGQVYNEQFF.

The chain recombines TRBV29-1 with TRBJ2-2; D not resolved. Germline CDR1 and CDR2: SQVTM and ANQGSEA. The CDR3 contains 13 residues. Trimming cost V 5 bases and J 2 bases, with 9 bases left between them. The CDR3 bases are TGCAGCGTTCGTCAGATTAACACCGGGGAGCTGTTTTTT. Its protein is CSVRQINTGELFF.